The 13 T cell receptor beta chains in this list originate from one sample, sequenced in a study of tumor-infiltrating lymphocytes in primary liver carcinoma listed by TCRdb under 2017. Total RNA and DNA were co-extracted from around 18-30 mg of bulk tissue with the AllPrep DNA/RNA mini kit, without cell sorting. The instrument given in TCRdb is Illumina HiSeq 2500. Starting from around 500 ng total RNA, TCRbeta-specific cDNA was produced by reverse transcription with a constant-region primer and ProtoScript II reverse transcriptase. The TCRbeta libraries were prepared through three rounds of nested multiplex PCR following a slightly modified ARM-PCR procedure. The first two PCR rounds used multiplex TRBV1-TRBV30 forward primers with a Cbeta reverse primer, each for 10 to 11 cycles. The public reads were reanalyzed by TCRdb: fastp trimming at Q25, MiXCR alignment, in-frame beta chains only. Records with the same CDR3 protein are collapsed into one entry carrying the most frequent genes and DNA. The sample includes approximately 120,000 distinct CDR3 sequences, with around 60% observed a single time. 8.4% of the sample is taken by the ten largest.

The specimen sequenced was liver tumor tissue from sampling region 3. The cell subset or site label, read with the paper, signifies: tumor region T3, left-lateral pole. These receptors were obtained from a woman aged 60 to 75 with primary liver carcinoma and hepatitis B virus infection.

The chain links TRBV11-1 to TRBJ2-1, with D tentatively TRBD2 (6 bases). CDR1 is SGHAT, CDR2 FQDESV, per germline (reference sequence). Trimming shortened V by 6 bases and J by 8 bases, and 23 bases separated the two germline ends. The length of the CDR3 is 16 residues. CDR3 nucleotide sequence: TGTGCCAGCAGTCTTCGAGGCGGGACCTTATACGATGAGCAGTTCTTC. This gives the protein CASSLRGGTLYDEQFF.

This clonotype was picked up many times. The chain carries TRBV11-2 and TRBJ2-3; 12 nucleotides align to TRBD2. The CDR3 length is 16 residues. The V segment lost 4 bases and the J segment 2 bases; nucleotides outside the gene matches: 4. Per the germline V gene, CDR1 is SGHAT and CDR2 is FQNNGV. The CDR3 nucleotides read TGTGCCAGCAGCTCTGGACTAGCGGGGCACACAGATACGCAGTATTTT. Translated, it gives CASSSGLAGHTDTQYF.

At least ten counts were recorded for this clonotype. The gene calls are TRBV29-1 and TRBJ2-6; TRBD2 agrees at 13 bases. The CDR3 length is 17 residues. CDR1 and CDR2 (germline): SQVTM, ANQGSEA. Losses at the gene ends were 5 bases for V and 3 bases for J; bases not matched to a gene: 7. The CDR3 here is CSVSRTSGRSGANVLTF. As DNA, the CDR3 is TGCAGCGTTAGCAGGACTAGCGGGAGAAGTGGGGCCAACGTCCTGACTTTC.

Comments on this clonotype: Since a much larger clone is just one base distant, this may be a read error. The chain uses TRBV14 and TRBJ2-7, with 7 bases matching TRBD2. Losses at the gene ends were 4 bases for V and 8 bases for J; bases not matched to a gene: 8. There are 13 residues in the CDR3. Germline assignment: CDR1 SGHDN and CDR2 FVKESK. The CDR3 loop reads CASSLTGGSKQYF. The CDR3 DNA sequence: TGTGCCAGCAGCCTGACTGGCGGGAGTAAGCAGTACTTC.

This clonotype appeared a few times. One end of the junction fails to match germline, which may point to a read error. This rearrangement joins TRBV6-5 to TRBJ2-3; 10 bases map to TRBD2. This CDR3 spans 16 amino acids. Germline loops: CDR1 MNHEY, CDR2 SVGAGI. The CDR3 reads CVSSYRGLAARDTQYF. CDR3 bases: TGTGTCAGCAGTTACCGTGGACTAGCGGCCAGGGATACGCAGTATTTT.

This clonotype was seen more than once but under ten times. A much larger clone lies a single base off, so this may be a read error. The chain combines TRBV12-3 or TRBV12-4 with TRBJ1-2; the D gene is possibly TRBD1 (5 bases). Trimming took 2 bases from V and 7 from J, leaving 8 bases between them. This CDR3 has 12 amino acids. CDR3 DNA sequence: TGTGCCAGCAGTTTATCGGGGCCTGGCTACACCTTC. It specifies CASSLSGPGYTF.

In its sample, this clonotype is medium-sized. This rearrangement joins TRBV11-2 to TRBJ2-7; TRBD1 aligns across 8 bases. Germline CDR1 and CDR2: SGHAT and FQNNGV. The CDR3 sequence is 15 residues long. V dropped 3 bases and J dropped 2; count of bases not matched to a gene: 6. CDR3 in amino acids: CASSFGTGGTYEQYF. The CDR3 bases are TGTGCCAGCAGCTTCGGGACAGGCGGAACCTACGAGCAGTACTTC.

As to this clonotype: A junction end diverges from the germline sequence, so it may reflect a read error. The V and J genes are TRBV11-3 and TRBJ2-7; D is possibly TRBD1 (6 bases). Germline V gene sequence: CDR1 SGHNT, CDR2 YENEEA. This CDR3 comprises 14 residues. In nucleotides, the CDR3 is TGTACCAGCAGTCGCGACAGGACCTCGGACGAGCAGTACTTC. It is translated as CTSSRDRTSDEQYF. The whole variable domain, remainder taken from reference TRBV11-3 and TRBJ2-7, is EAGVVQSPRYKIIEKKQPVAFWCNPISGHNTLYWYLQNLGQGPELLIRYENEEAVDDSQLPKDRFSAERLKGVDSTLKIQPAELGDSAVYLCTSSRDRTSDEQYFGPGTRLTVT.

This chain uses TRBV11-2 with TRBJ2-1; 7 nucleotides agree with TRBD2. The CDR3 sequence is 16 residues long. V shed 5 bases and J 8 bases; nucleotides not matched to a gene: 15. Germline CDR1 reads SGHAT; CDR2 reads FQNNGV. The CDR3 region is CASSLAGERDNYEQFF. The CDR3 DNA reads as TGTGCCAGCAGCCTAGCTGGGGAGCGGGATAACTATGAGCAGTTCTTC.

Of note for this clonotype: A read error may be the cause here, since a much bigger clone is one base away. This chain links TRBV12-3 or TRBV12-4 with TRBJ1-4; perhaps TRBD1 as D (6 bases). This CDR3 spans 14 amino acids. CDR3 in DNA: TGTGTCAGCAGACCTACAGGGCCTAATGAAAAACTGTTTTTT. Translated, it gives CVSRPTGPNEKLFF.

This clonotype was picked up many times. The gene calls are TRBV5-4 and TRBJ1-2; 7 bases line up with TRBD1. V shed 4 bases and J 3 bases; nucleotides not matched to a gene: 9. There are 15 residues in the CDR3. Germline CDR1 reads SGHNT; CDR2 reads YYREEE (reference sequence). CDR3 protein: CASSNTDRVDYGYTF. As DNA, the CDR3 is TGTGCCAGCAGCAATACAGACAGGGTTGACTATGGCTACACCTTC. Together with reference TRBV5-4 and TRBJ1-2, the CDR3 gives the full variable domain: ETGVTQSPTHLIKTRGQQVTLRCSSQSGHNTVSWYQQALGQGPQFIFQYYREEENGRGNFPPRFSGLQFPNYSSELNVNALELDDSALYLCASSNTDRVDYGYTFGSGTRLTVV.

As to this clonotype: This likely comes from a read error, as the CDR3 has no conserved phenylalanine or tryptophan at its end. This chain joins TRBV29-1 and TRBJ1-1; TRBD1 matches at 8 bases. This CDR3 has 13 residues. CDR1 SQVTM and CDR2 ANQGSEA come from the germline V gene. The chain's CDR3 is CNVGGQGNTEAFS. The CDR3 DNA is TGCAACGTTGGAGGACAGGGGAACACTGAAGCTTTCTCT.

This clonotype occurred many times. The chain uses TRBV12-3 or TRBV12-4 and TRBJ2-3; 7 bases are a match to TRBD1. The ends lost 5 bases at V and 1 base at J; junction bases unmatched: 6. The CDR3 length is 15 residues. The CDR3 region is CASSIRQGGTDTQYF. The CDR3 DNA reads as TGTGCCAGCAGTATCCGACAGGGTGGCACAGATACGCAGTATTTT.